A single sample gave rise to the 17 T cell receptor beta chains below, sequenced in a study of blood T cell repertoires in COVID-19. Produced via immunoSEQ multiplex PCR; TCRdb's table is partial and in-frame only. The profile shows 110,000 or so clones, about 84% of them singletons. Specimen: peripheral blood. The receptors were sampled from a man in his fifties or sixties with acute or convalescent COVID-19.

The gene calls are TRBV2 and TRBJ2-3; unclear D gene. Germline assignment: CDR1 SNHLY and CDR2 FYNNEI. CDR3 length: 12 amino acids. With 4 bases removed from V and 7 bases from J, the gap between germline ends came to 9 bases. The CDR3 reads CASSAAMYTQYF. The CDR3 bases are TGTGCCAGCAGTGCCGCTATGTATACGCAGTATTTT.

This rearrangement joins TRBV4-1 to TRBJ2-3, with D perhaps matching TRBD2 (6 bases). The CDR3 consists of 16 residues. CDR1 and CDR2 from the germline V gene are MGHRA and YSYEKL. V lost 4 bases to trimming and J lost 2 bases, with 16 bases between them. CDR3 residues: CASSRPTAGSTDTQYF. The CDR3 coding sequence is TGCGCCAGCAGCCGCCCCACTGCGGGGTCCACAGATACGCAGTATTTT.

The CDR3 DNA reads as TGCGCCAGCAGCACACCCGCGGCGGGGGCCGGGGAGCTGTTTTTT. Translated, it gives CASSTPAAGAGELFF. V gene TRBV5-1 combines with J gene TRBJ2-2, with TRBD2 identical over 7 bases. The CDR3 spans 15 residues. Germline V lookup: CDR1 SGHRS, CDR2 YFSETQ. V lost 4 bases and J lost 6; bases outside the gene matches: 9.

V is TRBV9 and J is TRBJ1-5; 9 bases align to TRBD1. This CDR3 is 15 amino acids long. Germline V CDR1 and CDR2: SGDLS, YYNGEE. The V segment lost 4 bases and the J segment 7 bases; nucleotides outside the gene matches: 9. The CDR3 loop reads CASSPRQGEGQPQHF. As DNA, the CDR3 is TGTGCCAGCAGCCCACGACAGGGGGAGGGACAGCCCCAGCATTTT.

This clone appeared once. The rearrangement uses TRBV9 and TRBJ1-2; D remains unclear. This CDR3 has 12 amino acids. The germline V gene encodes CDR1 SGDLS and CDR2 YYNGEE. V gave up 4 bases and J gave up 6 bases, with 10 bases separating them. CDR3 sequence reads: CASSPDMDGYTF. The CDR3 coding sequence is TGTGCCAGCAGCCCCGACATGGATGGCTACACCTTC.

The chain is built from TRBV2 and TRBJ1-1; weak D call: TRBD1 (6 bases). The CDR3 loop spans 15 amino acids. Between the trimmed V and J ends, which lost 9 bases and 1 base, there was a span of 18 bases. Per the germline V gene, CDR1 is SNHLY and CDR2 is FYNNEI. Written as DNA, the CDR3 is TGTGCCAGGGGGGTTACAGGGCCTCCGAACACTGAAGCTTTCTTT. This sequence encodes CARGVTGPPNTEAFF.

The J gene is TRBJ2-5, the V gene TRBV7-2; D is perhaps TRBD2 (5 bases). V shed 5 bases and J shed 4 bases, with 11 bases lying between them. The CDR3 is made up of 13 amino acids. Germline lookup yields CDR1 SGHTA and CDR2 FQGNSA. CDR3 nucleotides: TGTGCCAGCAGCATACTAGTTGGAGAGACCCAGTACTTC. As protein: CASSILVGETQYF.

This chain uses TRBV7-2 with TRBJ2-7; 14 nucleotides agree with TRBD2. In germline, CDR1 is SGHTA, CDR2 FQGNSA. Losses at the gene ends were 5 bases for V and 7 bases for J; bases not matched to a gene: 7. The CDR3 spans 15 residues. The CDR3 loop is CASSPRLAGGKEQYF. Here the CDR3 DNA reads TGTGCCAGCAGCCCTCGACTAGCGGGGGGGAAGGAGCAGTACTTC. Together with reference TRBV7-2 and TRBJ2-7, the CDR3 gives the full variable domain: GAGVSQSPSNKVTEKGKDVELRCDPISGHTALYWYRQSLGQGLEFLIYFQGNSAPDKSGLPSDRFSAERTGGSVSTLTIQRTQQEDSAVYLCASSPRLAGGKEQYFGPGTRLTVT.

CDR3 sequence reads: CSVDGLGGLARETQYF. The CDR3, as DNA: TGCAGCGTCGACGGTTTGGGGGGATTAGCTAGGGAGACCCAGTACTTC. This chain uses TRBV29-1 with TRBJ2-5; a possible D gene is TRBD2 (6 bases). V lost 6 bases to trimming and J lost 5 bases, with 25 bases between them. The CDR3 contains 16 residues. Germline CDR1 SQVTM, CDR2 ANQGSEA.

This clone came up once. V and J are TRBV2 and TRBJ1-1; D possibly corresponds to TRBD1 (6 bases). Germline V gives CDR1 SNHLY, CDR2 FYNNEI. The CDR3 consists of 14 residues. V lost 1 base and J lost 5, with 11 bases in between. DNA of the CDR3: TGTGCCAGCAGTGAAGGAAGGGGGTGGACTGAAGCTTTCTTT. As protein: CASSEGRGWTEAFF.

The CDR3: CASSLAGEQFF. In nucleotides, the CDR3 is TGTGCCAGCAGCTTAGCGGGTGAGCAGTTCTTC. The chain uses TRBV11-3 and TRBJ2-1; D is uncertain. The V gene's germline CDR1 is SGHNT and CDR2 YENEEA. The CDR3 extends over 11 amino acids. V dropped 1 base and J dropped 9 bases, with 4 bases sitting between them.

The gene calls are TRBV7-2 and TRBJ2-2; 8 nucleotides align to TRBD1. This CDR3 is 14 amino acids long. CDR1 is SGHTA and CDR2 is FQGNSA in the germline V gene. J lost 6 bases, V lost 1 base, and 1 base had no gene match. The CDR3 is CASSLGQGSGELFF. CDR3 coding DNA: TGTGCCAGCAGCTTAGGACAGGGGTCCGGGGAGCTGTTTTTT.

This chain uses TRBV11-2 with TRBJ2-2; the D gene is possibly TRBD2 (6 bases). This CDR3 comprises 16 residues. CDR1 is SGHAT and CDR2 is FQNNGV in the germline V gene. Trimming removed 1 base at V and 5 bases at J, with 14 bases between. CDR3 DNA sequence: TGTGCCAGCAGCTTAGGTGCGGGGCCCCGGACCGGGGAGCTGTTTTTT. It encodes CASSLGAGPRTGELFF. Using reference TRBV11-2 and TRBJ2-2 for the parts outside the CDR3, the full variable domain is EAGVAQSPRYKIIEKRQSVAFWCNPISGHATLYWYQQILGQGPKLLIQFQNNGVVDDSQLPKDRFSAERLKGVDSTLKIQPAKLEDSAVYLCASSLGAGPRTGELFFGEGSRLTVL.

The V call is TRBV24-1, the J call TRBJ1-1, with D uncertain. This CDR3 comprises 13 residues. Trimming took off 4 bases at V and 11 bases at J, with 16 bases between the two ends. Germline V gene sequence: CDR1 KGHDR, CDR2 SFDVKD. Written as DNA, the CDR3 is TGTGCCACCAGTGAAGAGGGTCGGGTCGGCGCTTTCTTT. Encoded protein: CATSEEGRVGAFF.

The V and J genes are TRBV5-1 and TRBJ2-2; D gene ambiguous. The V end was cut by 0 bases, the J end by 5 bases, with 11 bases between. Germline lookup yields CDR1 SGHRS and CDR2 YFSETQ. The CDR3 extends over 15 amino acids. The CDR3, as DNA: TGCGCCAGCAGCTTGGGACACCAGGTTACCGGGGAGCTGTTTTTT. This translates into CASSLGHQVTGELFF. The entire variable domain, with the rest obtained from reference TRBV5-1 and TRBJ2-2, is as follows: KAGVTQTPRYLIKTRGQQVTLSCSPISGHRSVSWYQQTPGQGLQFLFEYFSETQRNKGNFPGRFSGRQFSNSRSEMNVSTLELGDSALYLCASSLGHQVTGELFFGEGSRLTVL.

The rearrangement links TRBV3-1 (or the pseudogene TRBV3-2) to TRBJ2-3, with 11 bases identical to TRBD2. Germline V gene sequence: CDR1 LGHDT, CDR2 YNNKEL (reference sequence). This CDR3 has 16 amino acids. V trimming: 3 bases; J trimming: 3 bases; junction bases outside the gene matches: 5. This chain's CDR3 is CASSHPSGGRTDTQYF. The CDR3 nucleotides read TGTGCCAGCAGCCACCCTAGCGGGGGGAGGACAGATACGCAGTATTTT.

The chain is built from TRBV28 and TRBJ2-2; D gene unclear. Germline V gives CDR1 MDHEN, CDR2 SYDVKM. The CDR3 spans 13 residues. Trimming left V 2 bases short and J 8 bases short, with 9 bases between. The CDR3 region is CASSLPFMGELFF. CDR3 DNA sequence: TGTGCCAGCAGTTTACCCTTTATGGGGGAGCTGTTTTTT.